The 23 T cell receptor beta chains presented below share a single source sample, sequenced in a study of blood T cell repertoires in COVID-19. Generated by immunoSEQ multiplex PCR, the TCRdb table keeps only in-frame clones and is missing some. Of fewer than 200,000 clones in the sample, around 82% are singletons; the top ten hold roughly 10%. The sequenced sample consisted of peripheral blood. Receptors originate from a man in his 70s with active or convalescent COVID-19.

The CDR3 region is CASSSLGWGSNQPQHF. CDR3 DNA: TGTGCCAGTAGTAGTTTAGGGTGGGGCAGCAATCAGCCCCAGCATTTT. The chain uses TRBV19 and TRBJ1-5; possible D gene TRBD1, 5 bases. The germline V gene has CDR1 LNHDA and CDR2 SQIVND (reference sequence). This CDR3 has 16 amino acids. V lost 4 bases to trimming and J lost 1 base, with 14 bases between them.

The CDR3 sequence: CASSEPGYEQYF. CDR3 DNA sequence: TGCGCCAGCAGTGAGCCAGGTTATGAGCAGTACTTC. The chain couples TRBV10-1 to TRBJ2-7, with D uncertain. V dropped 2 bases and J dropped 7 bases, with 9 bases sitting between them. The CDR3 consists of 12 residues. In germline, CDR1 is WNHNN, CDR2 SYGVQD (reference sequence).

This clone was counted many times. This chain connects TRBV7-6 to TRBJ1-6, with TRBD1 matching over 7 bases. Germline V lookup: CDR1 SGHVS, CDR2 FNYEAQ. The CDR3 has 15 residues. The junction had 8 bases not matched to a gene; V was cut back by 5 bases and J by 7 bases. This chain's CDR3 is CASSTRQGDNSPLHF. The CDR3 nucleotides are TGTGCCAGCAGCACCCGACAGGGCGACAATTCACCCCTCCACTTT.

The chain employs TRBV6-2 or TRBV6-3 and TRBJ2-2, with D possibly matching TRBD1 (6 bases). The V gene lost 5 bases and the J gene lost 2 bases, with 12 bases spanning the gap. From germline, CDR1 is MNHEY and CDR2 SVGEGT. The CDR3 contains 15 residues. DNA of the CDR3: TGTGCCAGCAGTCCACGGACAGTTAACACCGGGGAGCTGTTTTTT. As protein: CASSPRTVNTGELFF.

The chain employs TRBV7-2 and TRBJ1-2; the D is unclear. This CDR3 has 15 residues. The V gene's germline CDR1 is SGHTA and CDR2 FQGNSA. The V gene lost 6 bases and the J gene lost 5 bases, with 19 bases spanning the gap. CDR3 sequence (DNA): TGTGCCAGCAGTCCCGGGAGCGGGAGCGGGTATGGCTACACCTTC. Translated: CASSPGSGSGYGYTF.

The gene calls are TRBV28 and TRBJ1-5, with D tentatively TRBD1 (5 bases). CDR3 length: 14 amino acids. Germline values: CDR1 MDHEN, CDR2 SYDVKM. Trimming stripped 6 bases from V and 1 base from J, with 10 bases between. As DNA, the CDR3 is TGTGCCAGCAGGACAGTCTCCAGCAATCAGCCCCAGCATTTT. It specifies CASRTVSSNQPQHF.

J is TRBJ2-3 and V is TRBV25-1, with TRBD2 identical over 9 bases. Unmatched junction bases numbered 6, after V lost 2 bases and J lost 6 bases. Germline CDR1 is MGHDK and CDR2 is SYGVNS. The CDR3 has 15 amino acids. The CDR3 loop is CASSEIAGVGDTQYF. Here the CDR3 DNA reads TGTGCCAGCAGTGAAATAGCGGGAGTAGGGGATACGCAGTATTTT.

This sequence joins TRBV3-1 (or the pseudogene TRBV3-2) and TRBJ2-7; TRBD2 matches at 9 bases. Per the germline V gene, CDR1 is LGHDT and CDR2 is YNNKEL (reference sequence). With V trimmed by 3 bases and J by 3 bases, 9 bases remained unmatched. The CDR3 sequence is 16 residues long. Here the CDR3 reads CASSQDSGSGGYEQYF. DNA for the CDR3: TGTGCCAGCAGCCAGGATAGCGGGAGCGGGGGCTACGAGCAGTACTTC.

The DNA for the CDR3 is TGTGCCAGCAGCTTGGGCGGGACCCTCCTTTCCTACGAGCAGTACTTC. It is translated as CASSLGGTLLSYEQYF. The chain links TRBV5-5 to TRBJ2-7; maybe TRBD2 (6 bases). Germline CDR1 and CDR2: SGHKS and YYEKEE (reference sequence). The V end lost 0 bases, the J end lost 1 base, and 14 bases lay between the germline ends. CDR3 length: 16 residues.

The chain employs TRBV6-2 or TRBV6-3 and TRBJ2-1; perhaps TRBD1 as D (5 bases). Deletions cut 5 bases from V and 12 bases from J, with 17 bases between. This CDR3 comprises 13 residues. Germline V lookup: CDR1 MNHEY, CDR2 SVGEGT. CDR3 bases: TGTGCCAGCAGTCGAGCCTCCCAGGGATCGCAGTTCTTC. This translates into CASSRASQGSQFF.

The chain has TRBV27 and TRBJ2-7; D call uncertain. The CDR3 covers 14 residues. From germline, CDR1 is MNHEY and CDR2 SMNVEV (reference sequence). Trimming removed 4 bases at V and 0 bases at J, with 10 bases between. The CDR3 is CASSWSPSSYEQYF. CDR3 DNA sequence: TGTGCCAGCAGTTGGAGCCCGAGCTCCTACGAGCAGTACTTC.

This chain connects TRBV11-3 to TRBJ2-1; weak D call: TRBD1 (5 bases). V lost 2 bases and J 8 bases, leaving 10 bases between the germline ends. This CDR3 has 13 residues. The germline V gene has CDR1 SGHNT and CDR2 YENEEA. CDR3 region: CASSLSRRDEQFF. In DNA form, the CDR3 reads TGTGCCAGCAGCTTATCCCGCAGGGATGAGCAGTTCTTC.

Only a few counts were recorded for this clone. The chain links TRBV7-2 to TRBJ2-2; a possible D gene is TRBD2 (5 bases). V gave up 0 bases and J gave up 3 bases, with 8 bases separating them. The V gene's germline CDR1 is SGHTA and CDR2 FQGNSA. The CDR3 totals 15 residues. The CDR3 DNA reads TGTGCCAGCAGCTTAGCGAAACTAGACACCGGGGAGCTGTTTTTT. Encoded protein: CASSLAKLDTGELFF.

The chain uses TRBV6-2 or TRBV6-3 and TRBJ2-7; TRBD1 matches at 9 bases. Germline V gene sequence: CDR1 MNHEY, CDR2 SVGEGT. This CDR3 is 14 amino acids long. V shed 2 bases and J 7 bases; nucleotides not matched to a gene: 6. The CDR3 loop reads CASSYRDRAREQYF. DNA for the CDR3: TGTGCCAGCAGTTACAGGGACAGGGCCCGAGAGCAGTACTTC.

The rearrangement links TRBV28 to TRBJ1-1; possible D gene TRBD1, 5 bases. CDR1 MDHEN and CDR2 SYDVKM come from the germline V gene. V gave up 4 bases and J gave up 11 bases, with 11 bases separating them. CDR3 length: 11 amino acids. CDR3 sequence: CASSSSRGAFF. As DNA, the CDR3 is TGTGCCAGCAGTTCATCTCGGGGGGCTTTCTTT.

This clone was seen a single time. This same CDR3 is encoded by further DNA sequences in the sample. V is TRBV4-3 and J is TRBJ1-2; D remains unclear. V was shortened by 0 bases and J by 6 bases, with 8 bases between the two germline ends. Germline V lookup: CDR1 LGHNA, CDR2 YSLEER. The CDR3 has 13 residues. The CDR3 loop is CASSQESGDGYTF. The DNA of the CDR3 is TGCGCCAGCAGCCAAGAGAGCGGAGATGGCTACACCTTC.

V usage is TRBV4-3 and J usage is TRBJ2-2, with 9 positions matching TRBD1. The CDR3 totals 18 residues. Germline CDR1 reads LGHNA; CDR2 reads YSLEER. J lost 5 bases, V lost 4 bases, and 14 bases had no gene match. The CDR3 is CASSRTSVTGGETGELFF. The CDR3, as DNA: TGCGCCAGCAGCCGCACCTCGGTCACAGGGGGCGAGACCGGGGAGCTGTTTTTT.

The chain has TRBV29-1 and TRBJ1-3; D not certain. Germline loops: CDR1 SQVTM, CDR2 ANQGSEA. CDR3 length: 13 residues. V was trimmed by 6 bases and J by 0 bases, leaving 9 bases between them. CDR3: CSVGGDSGNTIYF. The CDR3 DNA reads as TGCAGCGTAGGCGGCGACTCTGGAAACACCATATATTTT.

This chain connects TRBV5-8 to TRBJ1-5; a weak D match, TRBD1 (5 bases). The germline CDR1 and CDR2 sequences are SGHTS and YDEGEE. Trimming left V 5 bases short and J 2 bases short, with 14 bases between. This CDR3 is built from 15 residues. The CDR3 DNA reads TGTGCCAGCAGGCGTTTTCAGGGTCGCAATCAGCCCCAGCATTTT. Protein: CASRRFQGRNQPQHF.

J is TRBJ1-2 and V is TRBV5-1; 9 bases map to TRBD1. The ends lost 0 bases at V and 2 bases at J; junction bases unmatched: 11. Germline CDR1 and CDR2: SGHRS and YFSETQ. The CDR3 sequence is 18 residues long. DNA of the CDR3: TGCGCCAGCAGCTTGGCGGGAACACAGGGGGCGCTGAACTATGGCTACACCTTC. Translation: CASSLAGTQGALNYGYTF.

A remark on this clone: Other nucleotide sequences in the sample specify the same CDR3. This rearrangement joins TRBV9 to TRBJ2-7; 10 positions match TRBD2. CDR3 length equals 15 residues. V lost 0 bases, J lost 0 bases, and 0 bases stayed unmatched. Germline CDR1 reads SGDLS; CDR2 reads YYNGEE. CDR3 in amino acids: CASSVGLAGSYEQYF. DNA for the CDR3: TGTGCCAGCAGCGTAGGACTAGCGGGCTCCTACGAGCAGTACTTC.

CDR3 protein: CASSYSPTSVSYEQYF. The CDR3 bases are TGTGCCAGCAGTTACTCCCCGACTAGCGTCTCCTACGAGCAGTACTTC. This chain connects TRBV6-2 or TRBV6-3 to TRBJ2-7, with 8 bases that match TRBD2. CDR1 and CDR2 from the germline V gene are MNHEY and SVGEGT. V lost 0 bases and J lost 0; bases outside the gene matches: 4. The CDR3 length is 16 residues.

This clone was counted once. V and J are TRBV5-1 and TRBJ2-2; weak D call: TRBD2 (5 bases). Trimming shortened V by 0 bases and J by 4 bases, and 13 bases separated the two germline ends. CDR1 SGHRS and CDR2 YFSETQ come from the germline V gene. The CDR3 contains 16 residues. For the CDR3, the DNA is TGCGCCAGCAGCTTGGCCTTGGGAGTCGGCACCGGGGAGCTGTTTTTT. The encoded protein is CASSLALGVGTGELFF.